This section outlines one T cell receptor (beta chain) sequence together with its context. Only in-frame clones appear in the TCRdb table, and some are missing; sequencing was by immunoSEQ multiplex PCR. The sample has tens of thousands of clones; roughly nine tenths are singletons. The sample belongs to a study of siplizumab effects on memory and regulatory T cells. The CDR3 has 11 residues. Germline V gene sequence: CDR1 SEHNR, CDR2 FQNEAQ (reference sequence). V usage is TRBV7-9 and J usage is TRBJ2-7; no reliable D call. This receptor was obtained from a human donor in good health. Sequencing input: CD8+ T cells sorted from blood. CDR3 DNA sequence: TGTGCTCTAGGGTTCTCCTACGAGCAGTACTTC. This codes for CALGFSYEQYF. Full variable domain (remainder filled in from reference TRBV7-9 and TRBJ2-7): DTGVSQNPRHKITKRGQNVTFRCDPISEHNRLYWYRQTLGQGPEFLTYFQNEAQLEKSRLLSDRFSAERPKGSFSTLEIQRTEQGDSAMYLCALGFSYEQYFGPGTRLTVT.